This is a list of T cell receptor beta chains from one sample in a study of cytomegalovirus exposure and HLA in healthy donors. Repertoires were generated with immunoSEQ multiplex PCR, while TCRdb's copy carries only in-frame clones and drops some. Among 100,000 to 150,000 clones, about 78% were seen once, and the ten largest hold approximately 3.5%. Source material: PBMCs. These receptors were obtained from a man aged 30 to 45 in good health and CMV-seronegative. The CDR3 runs from the conserved cysteine through the conserved F or W. A D gene is named only where the DNA matches it firmly. Some rows mark clone size as missing; the rest say once, few, many or name a class of expanded clone.

j_call,d_call,v_call,clone_size,cdr3_aa,cdr3_nt
TRBJ2-1,-,TRBV20-1,-,CSAKPEQFF,TGCAGTGCTAAGCCAGAGCAGTTCTTC
TRBJ1-2,-,TRBV29-1,once,CSVEDQASYGYTF,TGCAGCGTTGAGGATCAGGCCAGCTATGGCTACACCTTC
TRBJ1-5,-,TRBV6-1,few,CASSAATVTQPQHF,TGTGCCAGCAGTGCAGCGACAGTTACTCAGCCCCAGCATTTT
TRBJ2-1,TRBD1,TRBV11-1,few,CASSRRDRGYNNEQFF,TGTGCCAGCAGCCGCCGGGACAGGGGCTACAACAATGAGCAGTTCTTC
TRBJ2-7,-,TRBV2,-,CASSADGVGYEQYF,TGTGCCAGCAGTGCCGACGGGGTTGGCTACGAGCAGTACTTC
TRBJ2-7,TRBD1,TRBV7-2,-,CASSQGVGGEGEQYF,TGTGCCAGCAGCCAAGGGGTAGGGGGCGAGGGGGAGCAGTACTTC
TRBJ2-3,-,TRBV7-2,-,CASNLPGADTQYF,TGTGCCAGCAACTTGCCGGGGGCAGATACGCAGTATTTT
TRBJ1-1,TRBD1,TRBV10-1,-,CASSKQGASVTEAFF,TGCGCCAGCAGTAAGCAGGGGGCAAGTGTCACTGAAGCTTTCTTT
TRBJ2-3,-,TRBV5-4,-,CASSLATRVADTQYF,TGTGCCAGCAGCTTGGCCACGAGGGTGGCAGATACGCAGTATTTT
TRBJ2-2,TRBD1,TRBV7-3,-,CASSLTEPGGSGELFF,TGTGCCAGCAGCTTAACGGAGCCAGGGGGCTCCGGGGAGCTGTTTTTT
TRBJ1-1,-,TRBV7-9,few,CASSRVRDEAFF,TGTGCCAGCAGCCGCGTCAGGGATGAAGCTTTCTTT
TRBJ1-2,TRBD1,TRBV7-9,-,CASSLIMTYRGWGGYTF,TGTGCCAGCAGCTTAATAATGACTTACAGGGGCTGGGGTGGCTACACCTTC
TRBJ1-2,TRBD1,TRBV5-1,-,CASSRSPGTGEDNYGYTF,TGCGCCAGCAGCAGAAGTCCCGGGACAGGGGAGGATAACTATGGCTACACCTTC
TRBJ1-5,-,TRBV2,-,CASSENQDQPQHF,TGTGCCAGCAGTGAAAACCAGGATCAGCCCCAGCATTTT
TRBJ2-7,TRBD1,TRBV25-1,-,CASSDPRQGREQYF,TGTGCCAGCAGTGACCCCCGACAGGGAAGGGAGCAGTACTTC
TRBJ1-1,-,TRBV19,-,CASSILPTVNTEAFF,TGTGCCAGTAGTATACTCCCGACAGTCAACACTGAAGCTTTCTTT